This T cell receptor beta chain derives from a study of PD-L1 blockade in urothelial cancer. Study overall: Patients previously received 0 to 3 chemotherapy regimens. The study recovered a median of roughly 140,000 T cells per blood sample. General study points: Larger 3-week expansion of tumor-associated blood clones was seen in durable-benefit patients.

The time point here: pretreatment peripheral blood. For each patient, 1 to 8 samples were obtained, pretreatment and on-treatment. The protocol was immunoSEQ multiplex PCR, while the TCRdb copy is restricted to in-frame clones and leaves out a portion. Counted here are over 45,000 clones, about 86% occurring once; the ten biggest clones make up approximately 23%. Looked up from germline, CDR1 is SGHRS and CDR2 is YFSETQ. The CDR3 is 16 amino acids. V was trimmed by 0 bases and J by 0 bases, leaving 13 bases between them. Comments on this clone: Its antigen is unknown.

V usage is TRBV5-1 and J usage is TRBJ2-7; weak D call: TRBD1 (5 bases). The clonotype originates from a man aged 60 to 69 with urothelial cancer. This material consisted of PBMCs, taken around atezolizumab (anti-PD-L1) treatment. The CDR3 DNA reads as TGCGCCAGCAGCTTGGGTATTGACAGAAGCTCCTACGAGCAGTACTTC. Translation: CASSLGIDRSSYEQYF.